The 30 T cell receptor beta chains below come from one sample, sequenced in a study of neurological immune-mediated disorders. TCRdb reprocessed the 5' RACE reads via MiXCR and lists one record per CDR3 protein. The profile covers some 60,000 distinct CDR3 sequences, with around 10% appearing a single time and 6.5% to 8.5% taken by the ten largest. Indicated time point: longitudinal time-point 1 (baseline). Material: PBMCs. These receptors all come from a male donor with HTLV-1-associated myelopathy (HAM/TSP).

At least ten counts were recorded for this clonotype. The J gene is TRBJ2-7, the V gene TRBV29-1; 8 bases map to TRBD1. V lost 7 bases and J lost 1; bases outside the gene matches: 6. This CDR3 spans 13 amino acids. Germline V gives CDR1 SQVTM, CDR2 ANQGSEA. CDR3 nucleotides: TGCAGCGGTGGACAGGGTGTGTCCTACGAGCAGTACTTC. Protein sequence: CSGGQGVSYEQYF.

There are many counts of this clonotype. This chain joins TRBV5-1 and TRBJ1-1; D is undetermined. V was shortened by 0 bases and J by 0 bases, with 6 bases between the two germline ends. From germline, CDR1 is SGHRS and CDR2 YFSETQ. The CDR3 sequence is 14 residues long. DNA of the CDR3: TGCGCCAGCAGCTTGGACAGAATGAACACTGAAGCTTTCTTT. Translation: CASSLDRMNTEAFF.

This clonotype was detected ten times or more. The CDR3 bases are TGCAGCGCCTTATTAGGGATGGGAAGCAATCAGCCCCAGCATTTT. This encodes CSALLGMGSNQPQHF. V is TRBV29-1 and J is TRBJ1-5; D is unresolved. The CDR3 spans 15 residues. Between the trimmed V and J ends, which lost 7 bases and 1 base, there was a span of 17 bases. The germline gives CDR1 SQVTM, CDR2 ANQGSEA.

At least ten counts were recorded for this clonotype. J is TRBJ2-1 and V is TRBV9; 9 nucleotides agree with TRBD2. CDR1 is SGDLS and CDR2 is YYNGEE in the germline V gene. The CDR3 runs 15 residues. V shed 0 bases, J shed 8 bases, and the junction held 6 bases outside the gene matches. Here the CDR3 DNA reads TGTGCCAGCAGCGTAGGGGGCGGGGGGGCCTATGAGCAGTTCTTC. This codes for CASSVGGGGAYEQFF.

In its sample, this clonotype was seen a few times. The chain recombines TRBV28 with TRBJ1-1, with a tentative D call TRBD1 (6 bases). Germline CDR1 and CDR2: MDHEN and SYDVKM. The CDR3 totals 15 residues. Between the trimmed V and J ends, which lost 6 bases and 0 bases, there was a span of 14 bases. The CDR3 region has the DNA TGTGCCAGCAGCCCTAGGGGGGTCCTGAACACTGAAGCTTTCTTT. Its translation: CASSPRGVLNTEAFF.

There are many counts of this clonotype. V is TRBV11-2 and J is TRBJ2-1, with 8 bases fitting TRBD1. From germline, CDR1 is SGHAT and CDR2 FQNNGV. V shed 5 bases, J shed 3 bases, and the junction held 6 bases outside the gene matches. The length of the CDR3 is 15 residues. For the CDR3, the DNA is TGTGCCAGCAGCCACTACAGGGGGATCTACAATGAGCAGTTCTTC. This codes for CASSHYRGIYNEQFF.

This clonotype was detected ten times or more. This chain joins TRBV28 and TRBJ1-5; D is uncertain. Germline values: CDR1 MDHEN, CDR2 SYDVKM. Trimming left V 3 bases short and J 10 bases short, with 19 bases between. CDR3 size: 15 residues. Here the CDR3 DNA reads TGTGCCAGCAGTTTTGGGAGCGGACGGGTCAGCCCCCAGCATTTT. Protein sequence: CASSFGSGRVSPQHF.

The CDR3 here is CASSQTGDSYNEQFF. The CDR3 region has the DNA TGCGCCAGCAGCCAGACAGGGGACTCCTACAATGAGCAGTTCTTC. The chain joins TRBV5-1 to TRBJ2-1; 8 bases fit TRBD1. V shed 4 bases and J 0 bases; nucleotides not matched to a gene: 3. The CDR3 totals 15 residues. Germline V gene lookup returns CDR1 SGHRS and CDR2 YFSETQ.

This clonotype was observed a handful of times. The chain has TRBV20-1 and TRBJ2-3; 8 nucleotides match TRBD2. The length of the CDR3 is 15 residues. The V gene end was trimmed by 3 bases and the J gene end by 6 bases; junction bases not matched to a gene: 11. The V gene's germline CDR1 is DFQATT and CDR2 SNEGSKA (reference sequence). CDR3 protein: CSASRRRGDVDTQYF. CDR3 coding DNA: TGCAGTGCTAGTCGCCGGCGGGGGGACGTTGATACGCAGTATTTT.

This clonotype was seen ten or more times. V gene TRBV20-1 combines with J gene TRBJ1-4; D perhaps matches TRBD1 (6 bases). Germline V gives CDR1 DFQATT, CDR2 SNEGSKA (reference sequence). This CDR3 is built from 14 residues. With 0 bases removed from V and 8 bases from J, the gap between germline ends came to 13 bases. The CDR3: CSAREGGRREKLFF. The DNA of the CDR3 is TGCAGTGCTAGAGAAGGGGGGCGGAGAGAAAAACTGTTTTTT.

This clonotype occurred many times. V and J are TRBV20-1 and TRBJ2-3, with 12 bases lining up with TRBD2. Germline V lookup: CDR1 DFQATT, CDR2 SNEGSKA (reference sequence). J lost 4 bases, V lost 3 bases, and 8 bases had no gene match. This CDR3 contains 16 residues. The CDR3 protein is CSASLLAGGVSDTQYF. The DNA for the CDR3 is TGCAGTGCTAGTTTACTAGCGGGGGGCGTTTCAGATACGCAGTATTTT.

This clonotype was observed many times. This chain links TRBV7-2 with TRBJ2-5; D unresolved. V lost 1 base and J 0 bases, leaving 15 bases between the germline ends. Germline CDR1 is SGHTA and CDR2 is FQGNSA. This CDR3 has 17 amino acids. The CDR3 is CASSLGLTTPDQETQYF. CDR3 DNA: TGTGCCAGCAGCTTAGGATTGACGACGCCCGACCAAGAGACCCAGTACTTC. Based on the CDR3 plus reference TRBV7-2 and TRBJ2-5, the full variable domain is GAGVSQSPSNKVTEKGKDVELRCDPISGHTALYWYRQSLGQGLEFLIYFQGNSAPDKSGLPSDRFSAERTGGSVSTLTIQRTQQEDSAVYLCASSLGLTTPDQETQYFGPGTRLLVL.

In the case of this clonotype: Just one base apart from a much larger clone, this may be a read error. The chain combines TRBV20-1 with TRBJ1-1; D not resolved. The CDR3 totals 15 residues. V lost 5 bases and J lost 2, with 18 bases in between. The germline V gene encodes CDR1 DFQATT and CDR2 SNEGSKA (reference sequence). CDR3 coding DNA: TGCAGTGCTCCCGGGCCAGTGGGTATTAACACTGAAGCTTTCTTT. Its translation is CSAPGPVGINTEAFF.

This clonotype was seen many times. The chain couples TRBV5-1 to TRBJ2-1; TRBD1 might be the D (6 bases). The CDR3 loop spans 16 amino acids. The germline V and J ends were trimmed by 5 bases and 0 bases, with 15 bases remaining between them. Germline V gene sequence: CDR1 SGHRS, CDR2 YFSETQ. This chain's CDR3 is CASRSQGLVSYNEQFF. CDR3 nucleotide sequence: TGCGCCAGCAGGTCACAGGGTTTGGTCTCCTACAATGAGCAGTTCTTC.

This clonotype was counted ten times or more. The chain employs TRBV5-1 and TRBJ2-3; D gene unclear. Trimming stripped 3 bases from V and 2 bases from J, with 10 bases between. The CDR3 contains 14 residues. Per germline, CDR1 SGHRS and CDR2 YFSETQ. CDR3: CASSSLQFTDTQYF. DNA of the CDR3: TGCGCCAGCAGCTCTCTTCAGTTCACAGATACGCAGTATTTT.

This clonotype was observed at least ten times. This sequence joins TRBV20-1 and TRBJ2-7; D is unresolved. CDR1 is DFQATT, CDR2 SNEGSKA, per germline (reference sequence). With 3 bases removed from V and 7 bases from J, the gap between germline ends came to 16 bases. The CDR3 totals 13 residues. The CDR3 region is CSARQQFLREQYF. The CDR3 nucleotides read TGCAGTGCTAGGCAGCAATTCTTGAGGGAGCAGTACTTC.

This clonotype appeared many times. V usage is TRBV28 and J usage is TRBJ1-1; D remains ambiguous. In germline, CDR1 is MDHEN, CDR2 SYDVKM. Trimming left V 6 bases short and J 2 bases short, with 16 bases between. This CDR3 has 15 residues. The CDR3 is CASRKRGRRNTEAFF. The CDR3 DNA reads TGTGCCAGCAGAAAGCGCGGACGGCGAAACACTGAAGCTTTCTTT.

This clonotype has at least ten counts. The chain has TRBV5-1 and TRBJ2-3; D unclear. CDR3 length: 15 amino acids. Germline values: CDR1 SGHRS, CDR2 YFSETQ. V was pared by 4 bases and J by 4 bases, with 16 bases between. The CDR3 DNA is TGCGCCAGCAGCCTGGGTCTTGGGCCCCCAGATACGCAGTATTTT. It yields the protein CASSLGLGPPDTQYF.

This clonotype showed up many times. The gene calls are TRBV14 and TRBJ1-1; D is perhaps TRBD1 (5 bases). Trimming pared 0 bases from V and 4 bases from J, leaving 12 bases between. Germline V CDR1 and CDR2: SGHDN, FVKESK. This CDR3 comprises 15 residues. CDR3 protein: CASSQDRWGRTEAFF. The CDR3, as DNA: TGTGCCAGCAGCCAAGATCGATGGGGCCGCACTGAAGCTTTCTTT.

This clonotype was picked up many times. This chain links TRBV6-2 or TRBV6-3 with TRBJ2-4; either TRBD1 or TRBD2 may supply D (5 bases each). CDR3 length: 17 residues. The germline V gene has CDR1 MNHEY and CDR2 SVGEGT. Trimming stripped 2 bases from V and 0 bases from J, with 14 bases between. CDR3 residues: CASSYRERDGAKNIQYF. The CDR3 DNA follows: TGTGCCAGCAGTTACCGTGAGAGGGACGGAGCCAAAAACATTCAGTACTTC.

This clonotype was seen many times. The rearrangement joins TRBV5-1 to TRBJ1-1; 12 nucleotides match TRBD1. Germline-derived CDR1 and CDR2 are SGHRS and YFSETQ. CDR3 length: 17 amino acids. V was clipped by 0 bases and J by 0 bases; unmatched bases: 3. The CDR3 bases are TGCGCCAGCAGCTTGGAGGGGACAGGGGGCATGAACACTGAAGCTTTCTTT. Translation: CASSLEGTGGMNTEAFF.

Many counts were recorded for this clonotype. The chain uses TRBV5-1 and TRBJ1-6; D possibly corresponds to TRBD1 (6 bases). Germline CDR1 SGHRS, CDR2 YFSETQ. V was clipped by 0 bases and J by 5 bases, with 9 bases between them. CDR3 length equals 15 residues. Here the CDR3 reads CASSLGGADNSPLHF. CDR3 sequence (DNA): TGCGCCAGCAGCTTGGGGGGGGCAGATAATTCACCCCTCCACTTT. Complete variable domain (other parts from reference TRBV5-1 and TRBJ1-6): KAGVTQTPRYLIKTRGQQVTLSCSPISGHRSVSWYQQTPGQGLQFLFEYFSETQRNKGNFPGRFSGRQFSNSRSEMNVSTLELGDSALYLCASSLGGADNSPLHFGNGTRLTVT.

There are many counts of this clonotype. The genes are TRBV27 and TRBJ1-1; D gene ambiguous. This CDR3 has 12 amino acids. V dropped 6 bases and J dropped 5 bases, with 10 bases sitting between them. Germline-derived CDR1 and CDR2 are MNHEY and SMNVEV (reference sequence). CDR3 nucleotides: TGTGCCAGCAGGGGTTCGAGTACTGAAGCTTTCTTT. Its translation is CASRGSSTEAFF.

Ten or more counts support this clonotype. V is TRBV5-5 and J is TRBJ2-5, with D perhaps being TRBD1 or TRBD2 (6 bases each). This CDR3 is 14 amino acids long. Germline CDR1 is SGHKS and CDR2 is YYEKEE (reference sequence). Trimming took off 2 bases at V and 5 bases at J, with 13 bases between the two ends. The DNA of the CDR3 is TGTGCCAGCAGCTTCAGCCCGGGGGCGGAGACCCAGTACTTC. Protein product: CASSFSPGAETQYF.

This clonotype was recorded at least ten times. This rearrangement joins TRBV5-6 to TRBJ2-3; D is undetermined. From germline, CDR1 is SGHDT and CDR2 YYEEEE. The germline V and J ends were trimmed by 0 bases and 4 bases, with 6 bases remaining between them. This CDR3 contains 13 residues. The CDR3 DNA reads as TGTGCCAGCAGCTTGGGCGCGGCAGATACGCAGTATTTT. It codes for CASSLGAADTQYF.

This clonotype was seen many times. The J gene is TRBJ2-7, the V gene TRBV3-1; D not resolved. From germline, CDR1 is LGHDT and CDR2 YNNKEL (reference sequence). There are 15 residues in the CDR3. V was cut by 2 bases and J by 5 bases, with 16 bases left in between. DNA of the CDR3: TGTGCCAGCAGCCAACAAAGGCTTATTGGTAACGAGCAGTACTTC. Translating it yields CASSQQRLIGNEQYF.

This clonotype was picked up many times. Here the CDR3 reads CASSTGDGYTF. The CDR3 nucleotides are TGTGCCAGCAGCACAGGGGATGGCTACACCTTC. The chain couples TRBV12-3 or TRBV12-4 to TRBJ1-2, with TRBD1 matching over 7 bases. This CDR3 has 11 residues. The V gene end was trimmed by 6 bases and the J gene end by 6 bases; junction bases not matched to a gene: 1.

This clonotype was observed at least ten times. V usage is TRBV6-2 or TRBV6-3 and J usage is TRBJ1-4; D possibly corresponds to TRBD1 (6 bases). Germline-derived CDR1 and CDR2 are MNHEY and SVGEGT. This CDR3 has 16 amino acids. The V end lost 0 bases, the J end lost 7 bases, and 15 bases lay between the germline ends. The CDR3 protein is CASSYSLGASIEKLFF. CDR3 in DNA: TGTGCCAGCAGTTACTCGTTGGGGGCCAGTATTGAAAAACTGTTTTTT.

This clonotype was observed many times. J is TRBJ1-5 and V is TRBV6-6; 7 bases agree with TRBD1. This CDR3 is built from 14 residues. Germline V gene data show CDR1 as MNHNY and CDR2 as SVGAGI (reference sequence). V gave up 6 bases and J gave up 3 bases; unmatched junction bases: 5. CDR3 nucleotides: TGTGCCAGCAGGACCGGGACAGTCAATCAGCCCCAGCATTTT. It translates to CASRTGTVNQPQHF.

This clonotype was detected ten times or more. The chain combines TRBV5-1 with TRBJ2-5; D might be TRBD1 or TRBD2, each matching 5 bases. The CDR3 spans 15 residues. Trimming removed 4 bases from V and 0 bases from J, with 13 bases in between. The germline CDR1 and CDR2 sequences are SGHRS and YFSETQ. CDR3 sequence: CASSHGTAHQETQYF. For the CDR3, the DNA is TGCGCCAGCAGCCACGGGACGGCCCACCAAGAGACCCAGTACTTC.